This T cell receptor beta chain was recorded in a study of blood T cells in healthy people across ages. Notes on the study in general: Measured against age, TCR beta diversity per million T cells decreased in a roughly linear manner.

For the second PCR, which ran for 7 to 11 cycles, a sample-barcoded 5' primer and a J-beta primer mix were used. TCRdb fed the 5' RACE reads into MiXCR, producing one record per CDR3 protein. The table lists approximately 810,000 distinct CDR3 sequences, around 28% of them singletons. For this clonotype: Antigen specificity is unknown. This could be a read error, since a much larger clone is one nucleotide away.

V gave up 6 bases and J gave up 13 bases, with 26 bases separating them. Per the germline V gene, CDR1 is SGDLS and CDR2 is YYNGEE. This CDR3 has 15 amino acids. At least 6.5 million PBMCs were isolated per sample. Per sample, at least 6 micrograms of total RNA were extracted. The sequence derives from a woman of 80 years or more in good health. The sequenced material came from blood. This chain links TRBV9 with TRBJ2-1; a weak D match, TRBD2 (6 bases). The CDR3 spells CASITGEFLRETQFF. CDR3 nucleotide sequence: TGTGCCAGCATCACGGGAGAGTTTTTGAGGGAGACCCAGTTCTTC.